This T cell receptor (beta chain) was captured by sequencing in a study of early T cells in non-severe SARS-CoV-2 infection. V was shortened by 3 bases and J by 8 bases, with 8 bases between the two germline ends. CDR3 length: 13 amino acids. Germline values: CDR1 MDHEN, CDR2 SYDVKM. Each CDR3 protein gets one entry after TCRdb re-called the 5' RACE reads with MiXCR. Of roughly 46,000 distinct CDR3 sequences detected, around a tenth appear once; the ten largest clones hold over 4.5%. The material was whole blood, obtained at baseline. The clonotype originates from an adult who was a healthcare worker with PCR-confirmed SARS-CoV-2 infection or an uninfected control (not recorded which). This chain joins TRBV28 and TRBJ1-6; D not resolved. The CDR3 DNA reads TGTGCCAGCAGTTTGTTGACGGATTCACCCCTCCACTTT. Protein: CASSLLTDSPLHF.